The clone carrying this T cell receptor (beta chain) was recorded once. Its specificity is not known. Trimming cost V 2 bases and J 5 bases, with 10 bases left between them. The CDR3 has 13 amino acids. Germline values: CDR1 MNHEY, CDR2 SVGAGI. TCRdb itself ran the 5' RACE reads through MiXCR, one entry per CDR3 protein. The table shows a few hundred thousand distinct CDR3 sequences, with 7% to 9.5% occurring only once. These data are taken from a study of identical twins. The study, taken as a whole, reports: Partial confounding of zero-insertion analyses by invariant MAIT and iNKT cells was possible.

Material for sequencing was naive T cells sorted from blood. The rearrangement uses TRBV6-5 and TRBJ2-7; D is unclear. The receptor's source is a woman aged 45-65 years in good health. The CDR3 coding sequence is TGTGCCAGCAGTTACAATACGTGCCACGAGCAGTACGTC. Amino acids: CASSYNTCHEQYV.